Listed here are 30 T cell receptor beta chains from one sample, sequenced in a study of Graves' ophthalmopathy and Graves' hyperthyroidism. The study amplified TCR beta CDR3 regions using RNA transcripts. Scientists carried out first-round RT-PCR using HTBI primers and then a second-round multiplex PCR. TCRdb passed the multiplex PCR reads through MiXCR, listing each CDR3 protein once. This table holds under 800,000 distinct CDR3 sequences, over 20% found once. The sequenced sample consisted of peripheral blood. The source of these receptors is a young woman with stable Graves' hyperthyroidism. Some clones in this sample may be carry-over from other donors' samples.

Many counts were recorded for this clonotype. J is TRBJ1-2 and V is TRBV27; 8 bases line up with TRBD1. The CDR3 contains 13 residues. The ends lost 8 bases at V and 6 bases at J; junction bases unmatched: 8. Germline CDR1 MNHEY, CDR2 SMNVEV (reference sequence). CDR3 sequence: CASRLSGGHGYTF. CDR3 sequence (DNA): TGTGCCAGCCGACTGTCAGGGGGCCATGGCTACACCTTC.

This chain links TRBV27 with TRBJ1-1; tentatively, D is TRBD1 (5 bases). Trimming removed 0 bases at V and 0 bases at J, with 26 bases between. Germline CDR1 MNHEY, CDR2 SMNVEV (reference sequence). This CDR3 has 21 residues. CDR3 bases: TGTGCCAGCAGTTTATCGTTTGATCTCGGGGTACAGGTTCGGATGAACACTGAAGCTTTCTTT. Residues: CASSLSFDLGVQVRMNTEAFF.

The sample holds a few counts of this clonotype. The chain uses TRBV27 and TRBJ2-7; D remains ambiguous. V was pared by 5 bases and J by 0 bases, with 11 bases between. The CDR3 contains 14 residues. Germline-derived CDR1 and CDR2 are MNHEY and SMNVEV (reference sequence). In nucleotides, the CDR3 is TGTGCCAGCAGTCCTTATGACGGCTCCTACGAGCAGTACTTC. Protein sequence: CASSPYDGSYEQYF.

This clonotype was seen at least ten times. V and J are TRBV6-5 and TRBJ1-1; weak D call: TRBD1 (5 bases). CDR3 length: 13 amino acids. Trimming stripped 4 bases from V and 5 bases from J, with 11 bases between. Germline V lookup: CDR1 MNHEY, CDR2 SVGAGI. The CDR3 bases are TGTGCCAGCAGTTCCAGGGCTGGGACTGAAGCTTTCTTT. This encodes CASSSRAGTEAFF.

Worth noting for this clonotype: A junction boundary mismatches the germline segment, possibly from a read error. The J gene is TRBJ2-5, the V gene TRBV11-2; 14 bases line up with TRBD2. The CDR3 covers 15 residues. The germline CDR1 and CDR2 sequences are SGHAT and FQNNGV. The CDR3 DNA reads TGTGCCAACAGCAAGGGACTAGCGGGGGTGGAGACCCAGCACTTC. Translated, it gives CANSKGLAGVETQHF.

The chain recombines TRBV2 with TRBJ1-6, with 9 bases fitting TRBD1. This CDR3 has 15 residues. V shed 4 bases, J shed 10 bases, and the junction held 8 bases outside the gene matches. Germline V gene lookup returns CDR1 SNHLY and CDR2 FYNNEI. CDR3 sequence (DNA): TGTGCCAGCAGTGCGGGACAGGGAGGAGGCTCACCCCTCCACTTT. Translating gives CASSAGQGGGSPLHF.

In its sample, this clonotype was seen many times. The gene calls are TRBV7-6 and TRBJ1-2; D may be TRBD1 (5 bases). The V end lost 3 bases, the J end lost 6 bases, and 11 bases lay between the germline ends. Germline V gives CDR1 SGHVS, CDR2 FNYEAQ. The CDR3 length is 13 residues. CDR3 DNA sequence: TGTGCCAGCAGCTTTGCCCAGGGTAATGGCTACACCTTC. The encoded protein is CASSFAQGNGYTF.

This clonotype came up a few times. DNA for the CDR3: TGCAGTGCTAGCGATGACGGGGGGGAGCAGTACTTC. The encoded protein is CSASDDGGEQYF. The chain joins TRBV20-1 to TRBJ2-7; 7 positions match TRBD2. CDR1 DFQATT and CDR2 SNEGSKA come from the germline V gene (reference sequence). This CDR3 is 12 amino acids long. Germline trimming cut 3 bases from V and 7 bases from J; bases unmatched to any gene: 6.

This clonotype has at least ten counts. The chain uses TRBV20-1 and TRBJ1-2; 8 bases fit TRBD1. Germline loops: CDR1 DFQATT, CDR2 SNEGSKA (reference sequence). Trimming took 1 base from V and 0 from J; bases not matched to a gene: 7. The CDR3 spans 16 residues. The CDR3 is CSARVNPGGPNYGYTF. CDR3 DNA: TGCAGTGCTAGAGTCAACCCAGGGGGCCCTAACTATGGCTACACCTTC.

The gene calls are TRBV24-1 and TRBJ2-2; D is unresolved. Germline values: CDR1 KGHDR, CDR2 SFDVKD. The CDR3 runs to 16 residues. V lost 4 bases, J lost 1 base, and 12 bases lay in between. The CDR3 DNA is TGTGCCACCAGTGAAAGTTGGGATGTGAACACCGGGGAGCTGTTTTTT. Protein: CATSESWDVNTGELFF.

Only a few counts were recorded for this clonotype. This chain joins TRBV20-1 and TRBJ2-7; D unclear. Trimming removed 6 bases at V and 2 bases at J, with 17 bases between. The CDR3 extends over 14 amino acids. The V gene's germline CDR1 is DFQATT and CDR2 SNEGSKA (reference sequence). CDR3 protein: CSAQTYQATYEQYF. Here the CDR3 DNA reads TGCAGTGCCCAGACCTACCAGGCGACCTACGAGCAGTACTTC.

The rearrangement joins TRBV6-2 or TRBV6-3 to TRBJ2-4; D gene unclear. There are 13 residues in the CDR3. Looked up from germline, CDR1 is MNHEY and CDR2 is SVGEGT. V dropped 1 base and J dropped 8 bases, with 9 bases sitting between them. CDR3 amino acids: CASSYYRVDIQYF. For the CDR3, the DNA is TGTGCCAGCAGTTACTATAGGGTGGACATTCAGTACTTC.

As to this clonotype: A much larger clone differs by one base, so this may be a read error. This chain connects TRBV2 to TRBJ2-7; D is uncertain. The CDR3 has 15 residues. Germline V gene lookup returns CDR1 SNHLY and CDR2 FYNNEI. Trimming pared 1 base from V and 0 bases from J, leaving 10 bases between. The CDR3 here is CASSEGAFSSYEQYF. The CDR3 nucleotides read TGTGCCAGCAGTGAAGGGGCTTTCAGCTCCTACGAGCAGTACTTC.

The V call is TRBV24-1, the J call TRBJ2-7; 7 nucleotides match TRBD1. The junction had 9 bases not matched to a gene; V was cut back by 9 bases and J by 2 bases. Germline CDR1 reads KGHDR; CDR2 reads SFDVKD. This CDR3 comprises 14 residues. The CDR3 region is CATDRQGRAYEQYF. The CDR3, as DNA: TGTGCCACCGATCGACAGGGCCGAGCCTACGAGCAGTACTTC.

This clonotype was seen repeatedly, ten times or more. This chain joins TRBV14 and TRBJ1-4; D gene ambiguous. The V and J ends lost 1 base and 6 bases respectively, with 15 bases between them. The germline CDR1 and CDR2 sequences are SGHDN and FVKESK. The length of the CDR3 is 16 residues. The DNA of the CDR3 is TGTGCCAGCAGCCAAGTAGCTTCCAGGACTTATGAAAAACTGTTTTTT. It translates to CASSQVASRTYEKLFF.

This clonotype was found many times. The CDR3 region has the DNA TGTGCCTGGAGTGTATGGAGTACGTATGGCTACACCTTC. Protein: CAWSVWSTYGYTF. The chain is built from TRBV30 and TRBJ1-2; D is uncertain. Deletions cut 0 bases from V and 5 bases from J, with 10 bases between. This CDR3 is built from 13 residues. CDR1 and CDR2 (germline): GTSNPN, SVGIG (reference sequence).

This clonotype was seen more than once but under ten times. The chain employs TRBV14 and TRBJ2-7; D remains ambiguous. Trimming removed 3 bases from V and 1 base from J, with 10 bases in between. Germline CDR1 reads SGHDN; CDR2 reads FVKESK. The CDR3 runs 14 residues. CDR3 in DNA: TGTGCCAGCAGCCAGGGTTTGGGGTCCTACGAGCAGTACTTC. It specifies CASSQGLGSYEQYF.

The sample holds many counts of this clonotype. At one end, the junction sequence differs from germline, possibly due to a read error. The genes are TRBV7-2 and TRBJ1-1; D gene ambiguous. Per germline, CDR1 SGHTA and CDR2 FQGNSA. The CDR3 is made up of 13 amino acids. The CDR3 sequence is CASSLYRNTEACF. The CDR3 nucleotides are TGTGCCAGCAGCTTATATCGTAACACTGAAGCTTGCTTT.

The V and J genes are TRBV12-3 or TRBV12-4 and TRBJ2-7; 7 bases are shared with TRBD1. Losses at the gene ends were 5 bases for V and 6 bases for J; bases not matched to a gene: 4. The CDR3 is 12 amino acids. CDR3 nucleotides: TGTGCCAGCAGTCCGCAGGGGGTCGAGCAGTACTTC. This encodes CASSPQGVEQYF.

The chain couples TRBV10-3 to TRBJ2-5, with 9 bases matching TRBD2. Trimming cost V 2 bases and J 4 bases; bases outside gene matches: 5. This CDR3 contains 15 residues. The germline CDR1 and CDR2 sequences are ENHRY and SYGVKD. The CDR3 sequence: CAISEQLAGTETQYF. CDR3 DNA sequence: TGTGCCATCAGTGAGCAGCTAGCGGGAACAGAGACCCAGTACTTC.

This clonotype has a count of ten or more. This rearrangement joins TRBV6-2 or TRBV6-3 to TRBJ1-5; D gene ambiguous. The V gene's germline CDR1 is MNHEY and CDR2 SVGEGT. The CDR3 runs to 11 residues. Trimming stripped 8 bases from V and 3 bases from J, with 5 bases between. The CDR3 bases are TGTGCCAGCGGGGACAATCAGCCCCAGCATTTT. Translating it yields CASGDNQPQHF.

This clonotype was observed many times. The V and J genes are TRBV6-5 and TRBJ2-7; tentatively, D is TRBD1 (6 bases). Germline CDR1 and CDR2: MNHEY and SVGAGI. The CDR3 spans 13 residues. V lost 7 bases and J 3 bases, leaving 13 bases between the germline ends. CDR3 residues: CASTPGHIYEQYF. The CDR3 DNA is TGTGCCAGCACCCCGGGACATATCTACGAGCAGTACTTC.

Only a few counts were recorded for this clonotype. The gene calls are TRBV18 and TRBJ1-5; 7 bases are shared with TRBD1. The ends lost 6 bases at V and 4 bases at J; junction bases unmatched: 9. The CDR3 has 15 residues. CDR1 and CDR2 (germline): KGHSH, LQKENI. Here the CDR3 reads CASSSTGLGNQPQHF. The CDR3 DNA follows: TGTGCCAGCTCCTCGACAGGGCTAGGTAATCAGCCCCAGCATTTT.

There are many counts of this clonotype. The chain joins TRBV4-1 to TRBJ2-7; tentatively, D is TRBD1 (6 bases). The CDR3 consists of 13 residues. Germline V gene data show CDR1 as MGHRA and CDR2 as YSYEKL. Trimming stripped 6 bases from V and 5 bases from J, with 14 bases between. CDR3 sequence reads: CASRETGRDEQYF. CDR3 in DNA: TGCGCCAGCAGAGAGACAGGTCGGGACGAGCAGTACTTC.

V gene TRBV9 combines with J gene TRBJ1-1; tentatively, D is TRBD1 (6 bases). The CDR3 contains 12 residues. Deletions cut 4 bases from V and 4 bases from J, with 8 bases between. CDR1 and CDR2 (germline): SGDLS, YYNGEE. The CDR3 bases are TGTGCCAGCAGCCAGACAGGCACTGAAGCTTTCTTT. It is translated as CASSQTGTEAFF. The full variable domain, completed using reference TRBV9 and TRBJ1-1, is DSGVTQTPKHLITATGQRVTLRCSPRSGDLSVYWYQQSLDQGLQFLIQYYNGEERAKGNILERFSAQQFPDLHSELNLSSLELGDSALYFCASSQTGTEAFFGQGTRLTVV.

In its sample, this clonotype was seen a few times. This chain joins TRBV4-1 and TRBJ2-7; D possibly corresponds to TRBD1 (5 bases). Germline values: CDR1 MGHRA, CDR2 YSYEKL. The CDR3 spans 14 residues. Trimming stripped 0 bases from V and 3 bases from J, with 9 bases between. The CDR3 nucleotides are TGCGCCAGCAGCCAAGAAGACAGAATCTACGAGCAGTACTTC. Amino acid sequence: CASSQEDRIYEQYF.

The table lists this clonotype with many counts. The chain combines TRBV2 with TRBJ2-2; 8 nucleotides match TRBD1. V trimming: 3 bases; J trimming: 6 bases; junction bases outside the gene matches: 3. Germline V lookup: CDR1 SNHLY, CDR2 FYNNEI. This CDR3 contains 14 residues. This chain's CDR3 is CASSDRGRSGELFF. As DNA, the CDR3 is TGTGCCAGCAGTGACAGGGGGCGATCCGGGGAGCTGTTTTTT.

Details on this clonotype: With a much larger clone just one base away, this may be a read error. CDR3 sequence (DNA): TGTGCCGGCAGACAGACAGGGGGGTATGGCTACACCTTC. Amino acid sequence: CAGRQTGGYGYTF. V and J are TRBV7-8 and TRBJ1-2; 9 bases fit TRBD1. This CDR3 comprises 13 residues. Germline V gives CDR1 SGHVS, CDR2 FQNEAQ.

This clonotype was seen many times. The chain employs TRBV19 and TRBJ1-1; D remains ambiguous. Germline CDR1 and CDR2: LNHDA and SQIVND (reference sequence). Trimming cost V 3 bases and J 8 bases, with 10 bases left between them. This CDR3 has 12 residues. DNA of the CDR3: TGTGCCAGTAGTATGCGTAAGGCCGAAGCTTTCTTT. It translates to CASSMRKAEAFF.

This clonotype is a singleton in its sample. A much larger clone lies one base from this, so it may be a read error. CDR3 nucleotides: TGCGCCAGCAGCCTAGTCTTTAGTGGGAATCAGCCCCAGCGTTTT. Amino acids: CASSLVFSGNQPQRF. The V and J genes are TRBV27 and TRBJ1-5; the D is unclear. Germline assignment: CDR1 MNHEY and CDR2 SMNVEV (reference sequence). The CDR3 has 15 amino acids.